This T cell receptor beta chain was profiled in a study of T cells in narcolepsy. The CDR3 length is 17 residues. The V and J ends lost 0 bases and 0 bases respectively, with 9 bases between them. The V gene's germline CDR1 is SGHDN and CDR2 FVKESK. Method: immunoSEQ multiplex PCR; TCRdb's copy keeps in-frame clones and lacks some. The sample has 25,000 to 35,000 clones, around 87% seen once. Broader study findings: Some memory CD4+ repertoires had no autoreactive clone sequences. Autoreactive HCRT-specific and TRIB2-specific clonotypes were marked in same-patient CSF-versus-blood CD4+ comparisons. Autoreactive clonotypes reportedly recurred in blood of same and different patients, not controls.

Worth noting for this clone: Antigen: not known.

The sample taken for sequencing was memory (CD45RA-) CD4+ T cells from blood. This chain connects TRBV14 to TRBJ1-6, with D tentatively TRBD1 (5 bases). This receptor was obtained from a human donor in good health. The CDR3 region has the DNA TGTGCCAGCAGCCAAGATTTTGGGGCCTCCTATAATTCACCCCTCCACTTT. Residues: CASSQDFGASYNSPLHF.